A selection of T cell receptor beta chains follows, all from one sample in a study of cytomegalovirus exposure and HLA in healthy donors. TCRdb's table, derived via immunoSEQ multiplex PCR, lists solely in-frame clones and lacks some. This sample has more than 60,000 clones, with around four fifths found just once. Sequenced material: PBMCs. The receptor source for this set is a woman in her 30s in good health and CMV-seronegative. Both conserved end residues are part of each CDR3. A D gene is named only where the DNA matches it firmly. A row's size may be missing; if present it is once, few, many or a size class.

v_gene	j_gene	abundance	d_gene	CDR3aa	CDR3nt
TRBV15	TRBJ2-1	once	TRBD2	CATSDSPGLAGSIF	TGTGCCACCAGCGATTCCCCGGGACTAGCGGGCTCGATCTTC
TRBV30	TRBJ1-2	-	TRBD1	CAWSVGTGVRGYTF	TGTGCCTGGAGTGTAGGGACAGGGGTTAGGGGCTACACCTTC
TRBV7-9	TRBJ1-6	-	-	CASSLDTYPNSPLHF	TGTGCCAGCAGCTTAGACACATATCCAAATTCACCCCTCCACTTT
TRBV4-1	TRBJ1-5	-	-	CASSQGHSPNQPQHF	TGCGCCAGCAGCCAAGGGCACAGCCCTAATCAGCCCCAGCATTTT
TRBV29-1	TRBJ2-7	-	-	CSVDRGLYEQYF	TGCAGCGTTGACAGGGGTTTGTACGAGCAGTACTTC
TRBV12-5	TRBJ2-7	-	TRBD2	CASGQGLAGSYEQYF	TGTGCTAGTGGCCAAGGACTAGCGGGGTCCTACGAGCAGTACTTC
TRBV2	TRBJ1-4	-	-	CASSVTRGINEKLFF	TGTGCCAGCAGTGTTACTAGAGGTATCAATGAAAAACTGTTTTTT
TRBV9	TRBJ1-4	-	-	CASSGGGITGEKLFF	TGTGCCAGCAGCGGGGGGGGTATAACCGGGGAAAAACTGTTTTTT
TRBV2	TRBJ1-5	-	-	CASSEVYGGNRNNQPQHF	TGTGCCAGCAGTGAAGTATATGGGGGGAATCGGAACAATCAGCCCCAGCATTTT
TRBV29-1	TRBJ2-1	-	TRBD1	CSATGTPNEQFF	TGCAGCGCGACAGGGACCCCCAATGAGCAGTTCTTC
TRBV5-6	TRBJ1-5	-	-	CASSRERDNSNQPQHF	TGTGCCAGCAGCCGAGAGAGGGATAATAGCAATCAGCCCCAGCATTTT
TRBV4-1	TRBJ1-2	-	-	CASSQGGNGYGYTF	TGCGCCAGCAGCCAGGGGGGTAACGGCTATGGCTACACCTTC
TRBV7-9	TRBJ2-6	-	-	CASSTLGREPYSGANVLTF	TGTGCCAGCAGCACCCTAGGTAGGGAGCCGTACTCTGGGGCCAACGTCCTGACTTTC
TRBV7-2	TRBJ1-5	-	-	CASSLGLGSNQPQHF	TGTGCCAGCAGCTTAGGGCTCGGGAGCAATCAGCCCCAGCATTTT
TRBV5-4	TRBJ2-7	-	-	CASSREDEQYF	TGTGCCAGCAGTAGGGAGGACGAGCAGTACTTC
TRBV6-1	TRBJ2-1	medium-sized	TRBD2	CASSNSGGHYNEQFF	TGTGCCAGCAGTAATAGCGGGGGGCACTACAATGAGCAGTTCTTC
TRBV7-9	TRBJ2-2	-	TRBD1	CASSSGQANTGELFF	TGTGCCAGCAGCTCGGGACAGGCGAACACCGGGGAGCTGTTTTTT
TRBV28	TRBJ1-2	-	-	CASSFDTLGDYGYTF	TGTGCCAGCAGTTTCGATACCCTAGGGGACTATGGCTACACCTTC
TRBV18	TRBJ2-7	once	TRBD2	CASSPRSGGSYEQYF	TGTGCCAGCTCACCGCGCAGCGGGGGCTCCTACGAGCAGTACTTC
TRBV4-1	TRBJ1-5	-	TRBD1	CASSQQGTGGSRGQPQHF	TGCGCCAGCAGCCAACAGGGGACAGGGGGCAGTAGGGGTCAGCCCCAGCATTTT
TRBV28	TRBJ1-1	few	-	CASSLGGGGNTEAFF	TGTGCCAGCAGTCTTGGGGGAGGGGGGAACACTGAAGCTTTCTTT
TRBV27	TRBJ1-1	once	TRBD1	CASGSAGTGGLSAFF	TGTGCCAGCGGCTCCGCCGGGACAGGGGGCCTGTCAGCTTTCTTT
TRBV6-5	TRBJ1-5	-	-	CASSYPHENSNQPQHF	TGTGCCAGCAGTTATCCGCACGAGAATAGCAATCAGCCCCAGCATTTT
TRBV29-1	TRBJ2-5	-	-	CSVDPWQALKTQYF	TGCAGCGTTGACCCGTGGCAGGCCCTGAAGACCCAGTACTTC
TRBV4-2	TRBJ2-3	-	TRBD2	CASSQELAGGADTQYF	TGTGCCAGCAGCCAGGAACTAGCGGGGGGTGCAGATACGCAGTATTTT
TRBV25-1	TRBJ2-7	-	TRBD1	CASSDGLGGDEQYF	TGTGCCAGCAGTGATGGGTTAGGGGGCGACGAGCAGTACTTC
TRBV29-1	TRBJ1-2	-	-	CSARTAYYGYTF	TGCAGCGCAAGGACAGCCTACTATGGCTACACCTTC
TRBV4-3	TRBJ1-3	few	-	CASSQDRASRSGNTIYF	TGCGCCAGCAGCCAAGATCGAGCGTCTAGGTCTGGAAACACCATATATTTT
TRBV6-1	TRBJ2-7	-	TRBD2	CASSEVGLAGTPGTHEQYF	TGTGCCAGCAGTGAAGTTGGACTAGCGGGCACCCCGGGCACCCACGAGCAGTACTTC
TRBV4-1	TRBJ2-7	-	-	CASSQGLAYEQYF	TGCGCCAGCAGCCAAGGACTAGCCTACGAGCAGTACTTC
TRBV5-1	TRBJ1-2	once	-	CASSSKQGTYGYTF	TGCGCCAGCAGCTCCAAGCAGGGTACCTATGGCTACACCTTC